What follows are 15 T cell receptor beta chains derived from one specimen sequenced in a study of blood T cell repertoires in COVID-19. Repertoires were generated with immunoSEQ multiplex PCR, while TCRdb's copy carries only in-frame clones and drops some. The table shows 200,000 to 300,000 clones, with 75% to 90% occurring only once. The sequenced sample consisted of peripheral blood. These receptors were obtained from a man aged 25-45 years with active or convalescent COVID-19.

This chain uses TRBV7-3 with TRBJ1-1, with a tentative D call TRBD1 (5 bases). V was trimmed by 5 bases and J by 1 base, leaving 11 bases between them. Per germline, CDR1 SGHTA and CDR2 FQGTGA. This CDR3 contains 14 residues. In DNA, the CDR3 is TGTGCCAGCAGCCGCAGCACAGGGAACACTGAAGCTTTCTTT. Translated, it gives CASSRSTGNTEAFF.

The rearrangement uses TRBV29-1 and TRBJ1-5; D is unclear. The CDR3 totals 14 residues. The V end was cut by 4 bases, the J end by 0 bases, with 10 bases between. Germline V CDR1 and CDR2: SQVTM, ANQGSEA. This CDR3 is CSVAPGGSNQPQHF. CDR3 nucleotides: TGCAGCGTTGCGCCTGGCGGTAGCAATCAGCCCCAGCATTTT.

This clone turned up a few times. The genes are TRBV5-5 and TRBJ1-2, with D possibly matching TRBD1 (6 bases). Germline V gene lookup returns CDR1 SGHKS and CDR2 YYEKEE (reference sequence). The CDR3 runs 12 residues. Trimming took off 0 bases at V and 13 bases at J, with 13 bases between the two ends. CDR3 nucleotides: TGTGCCAGCAGCTTGGGACAGGTTTACTCCACCTTC. This codes for CASSLGQVYSTF.

The V and J genes are TRBV2 and TRBJ2-1, with 12 bases fitting TRBD2. This CDR3 is built from 15 residues. Trimming cost V 4 bases and J 7 bases; bases outside gene matches: 5. The V gene's germline CDR1 is SNHLY and CDR2 FYNNEI. The CDR3 DNA is TGTGCCAGCAGTGCACTAGCGGGGGGAAGGAATGAGCAGTTCTTC. Amino acid sequence: CASSALAGGRNEQFF.

The rearrangement links TRBV11-2 to TRBJ1-2, with 7 bases aligning to TRBD1. The CDR3 totals 14 residues. Germline CDR1 is SGHAT and CDR2 is FQNNGV. The J segment lost 4 bases and the V segment lost 1 base, leaving 3 bases of the junction unmatched. This CDR3 reads CASSLGQGGYGYTF. The CDR3 DNA follows: TGTGCCAGCAGCTTAGGCCAGGGGGGCTATGGCTACACCTTC.

The chain joins TRBV4-1 to TRBJ2-7; TRBD2 agrees at 7 bases. J gave up 4 bases and V 4 bases, and 10 bases lay outside the gene matches. The CDR3 spans 15 residues. Germline-derived CDR1 and CDR2 are MGHRA and YSYEKL. DNA of the CDR3: TGCGCCAGCAGCCCAGAGCTGGGGGGGTTTTACGAGCAGTACTTC. This encodes CASSPELGGFYEQYF.

This chain connects TRBV4-1 to TRBJ2-5; 10 nucleotides line up with TRBD1. The V gene end was trimmed by 0 bases and the J gene end by 0 bases; junction bases not matched to a gene: 7. The CDR3 spans 18 residues. The V gene's germline CDR1 is MGHRA and CDR2 YSYEKL. The CDR3: CASSQDAPGQGYQETQYF. The CDR3 bases are TGCGCCAGCAGCCAAGACGCTCCGGGACAGGGGTACCAAGAGACCCAGTACTTC.

J is TRBJ2-2 and V is TRBV30; D uncertain. The CDR3 is 12 residues long. Germline CDR1 and CDR2: GTSNPN and SVGIG (reference sequence). The V end lost 2 bases, the J end lost 6 bases, and 7 bases lay between the germline ends. The CDR3 region has the DNA TGTGCCTGGAGTTATAGTCCCGGGGAGCTGTTTTTT. Translating it yields CAWSYSPGELFF.

The gene calls are TRBV7-9 and TRBJ2-1; 10 bases are a match to TRBD2. After removal of 2 bases from V and 1 base from J, the junction contained 11 bases not matched to a gene. CDR3 length: 19 amino acids. CDR1 and CDR2 from the germline V gene are SEHNR and FQNEAQ (reference sequence). The CDR3 region has the DNA TGTGCCAGCAGCTTATTGGCTAGCGGGGGTGTACGGTCCTACAATGAGCAGTTCTTC. Protein product: CASSLLASGGVRSYNEQFF. The full variable domain, rest sourced from reference TRBV7-9 and TRBJ2-1, is DTGVSQNPRHKITKRGQNVTFRCDPISEHNRLYWYRQTLGQGPEFLTYFQNEAQLEKSRLLSDRFSAERPKGSFSTLEIQRTEQGDSAMYLCASSLLASGGVRSYNEQFFGPGTRLTVL.

This clone was seen just once. The chain has TRBV5-4 and TRBJ1-6; TRBD1 is a possible D gene (6 bases). The CDR3 length is 16 residues. V was cut by 5 bases and J by 12 bases, with 24 bases left in between. Germline V gene lookup returns CDR1 SGHNT and CDR2 YYREEE (reference sequence). The CDR3 loop is CASRLGGPNLPQPLHF. In DNA, the CDR3 is TGTGCCAGCAGGCTGGGGGGGCCGAACCTCCCCCAACCCCTCCACTTT.

The genes are TRBV19 and TRBJ2-2; D uncertain. There are 13 residues in the CDR3. The germline CDR1 and CDR2 sequences are LNHDA and SQIVND (reference sequence). V was shortened by 6 bases and J by 6 bases, with 11 bases between the two germline ends. In nucleotides, the CDR3 is TGTGCCAGTAGGATACCAGAGGCCGGGGAGCTGTTTTTT. Translating gives CASRIPEAGELFF.

This chain links TRBV4-2 with TRBJ1-3; D gene uncertain. CDR1 is LGHNA, CDR2 YNFKEQ, per germline. V lost 1 base to trimming and J lost 2 bases, with 12 bases between them. This CDR3 has 16 amino acids. The CDR3 DNA reads as TGTGCCAGCAGCCAAGCCGCGGAGAGCACTGGAAACACCATATATTTT. Its translation: CASSQAAESTGNTIYF.

The chain has TRBV29-1 and TRBJ1-2, with 8 bases aligning to TRBD1. The CDR3 length is 14 residues. V was pared by 6 bases and J by 8 bases, with 14 bases of the junction left unmatched. The germline CDR1 and CDR2 sequences are SQVTM and ANQGSEA. The chain's CDR3 is CSVQDRAGSGGYTF. The CDR3, as DNA: TGCAGCGTGCAGGACAGGGCTGGGTCGGGAGGCTACACCTTC.

This clone has only one observation. The chain joins TRBV14 to TRBJ2-3; a possible D gene is TRBD2 (5 bases). The germline V gene has CDR1 SGHDN and CDR2 FVKESK. The ends were cut back, 1 base at V and 1 base at J, with 15 bases in the middle. This CDR3 comprises 17 residues. In nucleotides, the CDR3 is TGTGCCAGCAGCCAAGCCAAGTACCAGGAGGGCACAGATACGCAGTATTTT. Protein: CASSQAKYQEGTDTQYF.

The chain combines TRBV7-2 with TRBJ2-2; D is possibly TRBD2 (5 bases). This CDR3 spans 18 amino acids. Per germline, CDR1 SGHTA and CDR2 FQGNSA. Trimming removed 2 bases from V and 0 bases from J, with 16 bases in between. CDR3 amino acids: CASSLYLRGGPNTGELFF. The CDR3 nucleotides are TGTGCCAGCAGCTTATATCTCCGTGGCGGGCCGAACACCGGGGAGCTGTTTTTT.